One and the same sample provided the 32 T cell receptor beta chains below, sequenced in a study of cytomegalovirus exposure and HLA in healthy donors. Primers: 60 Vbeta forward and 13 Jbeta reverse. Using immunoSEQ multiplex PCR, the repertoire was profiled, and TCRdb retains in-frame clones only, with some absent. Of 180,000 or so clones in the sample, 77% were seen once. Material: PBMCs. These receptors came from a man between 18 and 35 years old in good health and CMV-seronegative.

The CDR3 protein is CASSRNRATSYNSPLHF. The CDR3 DNA follows: TGTGCCAGCAGCAGAAACAGAGCCACCTCCTATAATTCACCCCTCCACTTT. The chain has TRBV11-2 and TRBJ1-6; no clear D. The CDR3 runs 17 residues. The germline gives CDR1 SGHAT, CDR2 FQNNGV. V lost 5 bases to trimming and J lost 0 bases, with 14 bases between them. Drawing the rest from reference TRBV11-2 and TRBJ1-6, the complete variable domain is EAGVAQSPRYKIIEKRQSVAFWCNPISGHATLYWYQQILGQGPKLLIQFQNNGVVDDSQLPKDRFSAERLKGVDSTLKIQPAKLEDSAVYLCASSRNRATSYNSPLHFGNGTRLTVT.

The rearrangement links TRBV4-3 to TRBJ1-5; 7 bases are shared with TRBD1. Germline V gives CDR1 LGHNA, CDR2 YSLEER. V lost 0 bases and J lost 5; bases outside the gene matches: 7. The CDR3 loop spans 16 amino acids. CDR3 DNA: TGCGCCAGCAGCCAAGATCTCCTGACAGGGCATCAGCCCCAGCATTTT. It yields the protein CASSQDLLTGHQPQHF.

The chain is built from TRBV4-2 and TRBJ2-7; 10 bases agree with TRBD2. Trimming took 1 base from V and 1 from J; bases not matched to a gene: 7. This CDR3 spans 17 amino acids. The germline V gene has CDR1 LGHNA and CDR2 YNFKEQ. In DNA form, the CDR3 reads TGTGCCAGCAGCCAAGCTATGGGGACTAGCGCATCCTACGAGCAGTACTTC. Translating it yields CASSQAMGTSASYEQYF.

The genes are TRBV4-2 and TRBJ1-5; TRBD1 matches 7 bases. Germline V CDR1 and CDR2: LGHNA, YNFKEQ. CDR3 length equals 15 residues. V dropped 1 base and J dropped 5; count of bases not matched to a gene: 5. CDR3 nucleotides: TGTGCCAGCAGCCAAGTCGGGACAGTATATCAGCCCCAGCATTTT. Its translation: CASSQVGTVYQPQHF.

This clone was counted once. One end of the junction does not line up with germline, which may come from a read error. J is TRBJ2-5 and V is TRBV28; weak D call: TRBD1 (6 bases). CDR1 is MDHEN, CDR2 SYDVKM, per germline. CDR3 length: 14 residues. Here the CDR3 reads CASRTRQVQGTQYF. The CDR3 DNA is TGTGCCAGCAGAACCCGACAGGTACAAGGGACCCAGTACTTC.

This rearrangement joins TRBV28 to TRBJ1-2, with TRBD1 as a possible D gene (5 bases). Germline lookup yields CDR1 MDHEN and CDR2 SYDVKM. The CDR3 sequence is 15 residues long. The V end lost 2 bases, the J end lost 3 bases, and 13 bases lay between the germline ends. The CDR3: CASSLIQGRHYGYTF. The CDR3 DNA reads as TGTGCCAGCAGTTTAATCCAGGGCCGACACTATGGCTACACCTTC.

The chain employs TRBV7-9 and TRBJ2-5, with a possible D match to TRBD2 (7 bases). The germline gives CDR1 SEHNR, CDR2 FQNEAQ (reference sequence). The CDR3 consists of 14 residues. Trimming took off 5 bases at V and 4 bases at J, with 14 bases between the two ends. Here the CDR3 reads CASSRSGGRETQYF. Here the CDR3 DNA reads TGTGCCAGCAGCCGCTCCGGGGGGCGAGAGACCCAGTACTTC.

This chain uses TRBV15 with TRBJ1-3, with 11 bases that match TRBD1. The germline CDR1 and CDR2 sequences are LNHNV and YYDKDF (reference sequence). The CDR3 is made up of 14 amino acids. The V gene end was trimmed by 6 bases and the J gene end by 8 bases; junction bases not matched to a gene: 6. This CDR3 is CATRDRGRGDTIYF. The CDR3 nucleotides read TGTGCCACCAGGGACAGGGGGCGCGGAGACACCATATATTTT.

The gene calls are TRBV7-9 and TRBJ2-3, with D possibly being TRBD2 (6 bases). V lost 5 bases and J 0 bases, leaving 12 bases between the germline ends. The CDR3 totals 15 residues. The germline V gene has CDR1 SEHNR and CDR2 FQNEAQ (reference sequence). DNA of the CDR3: TGTGCCAGCAGCCCAGGAGGGGAAAGCACAGATACGCAGTATTTT. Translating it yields CASSPGGESTDTQYF.

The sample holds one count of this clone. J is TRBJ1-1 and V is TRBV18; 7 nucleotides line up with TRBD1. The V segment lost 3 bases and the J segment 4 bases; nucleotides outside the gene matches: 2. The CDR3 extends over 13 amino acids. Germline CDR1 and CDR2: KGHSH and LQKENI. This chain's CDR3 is CASSPAGGTEAFF. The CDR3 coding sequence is TGTGCCAGCTCACCGGCAGGGGGCACTGAAGCTTTCTTT.

The CDR3, as DNA: TGTGCCAGCACCCAGGGCCCCGGGGGGGCCATTTACAATGAGCAGTTCTTC. It translates to CASTQGPGGAIYNEQFF. The J gene is TRBJ2-1, the V gene TRBV5-6; TRBD2 agrees at 8 bases. V lost 6 bases, J lost 4 bases, and 15 bases stayed unmatched. This CDR3 has 17 residues. Looked up from germline, CDR1 is SGHDT and CDR2 is YYEEEE. The entire variable domain, with the rest obtained from reference TRBV5-6 and TRBJ2-1, is as follows: DAGVTQSPTHLIKTRGQQVTLRCSPKSGHDTVSWYQQALGQGPQFIFQYYEEEERQRGNFPDRFSGHQFPNYSSELNVNALLLGDSALYLCASTQGPGGAIYNEQFFGPGTRLTVL.

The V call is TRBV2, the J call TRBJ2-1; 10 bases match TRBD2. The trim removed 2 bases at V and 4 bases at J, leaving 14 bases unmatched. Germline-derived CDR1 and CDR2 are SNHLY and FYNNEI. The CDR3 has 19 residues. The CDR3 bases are TGTGCCAGCAGTGAATATACTAGCGGGGATTTATTTTCATACAATGAGCAGTTCTTC. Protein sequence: CASSEYTSGDLFSYNEQFF.

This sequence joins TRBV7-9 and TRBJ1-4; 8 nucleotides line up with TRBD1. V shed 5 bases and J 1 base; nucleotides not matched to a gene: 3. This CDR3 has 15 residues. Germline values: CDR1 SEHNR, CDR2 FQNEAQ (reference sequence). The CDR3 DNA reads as TGTGCCAGCAGCCCAACAGGGGGAACTAATGAAAAACTGTTTTTT. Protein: CASSPTGGTNEKLFF.

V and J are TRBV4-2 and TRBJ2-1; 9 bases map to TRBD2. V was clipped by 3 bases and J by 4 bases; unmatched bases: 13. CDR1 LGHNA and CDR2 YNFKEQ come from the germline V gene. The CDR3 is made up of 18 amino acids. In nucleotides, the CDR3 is TGTGCCAGCAGCCAGGAAAACCAAGCGGGAGGCCGATACAATGAGCAGTTCTTC. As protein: CASSQENQAGGRYNEQFF.

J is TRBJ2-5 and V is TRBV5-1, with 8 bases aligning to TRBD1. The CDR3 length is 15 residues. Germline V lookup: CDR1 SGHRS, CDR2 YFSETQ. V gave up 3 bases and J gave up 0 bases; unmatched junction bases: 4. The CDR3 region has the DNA TGCGCCAGCAGCTACCGGACAGGGTACCAAGAGACCCAGTACTTC. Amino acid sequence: CASSYRTGYQETQYF. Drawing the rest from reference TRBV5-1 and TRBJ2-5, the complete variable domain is KAGVTQTPRYLIKTRGQQVTLSCSPISGHRSVSWYQQTPGQGLQFLFEYFSETQRNKGNFPGRFSGRQFSNSRSEMNVSTLELGDSALYLCASSYRTGYQETQYFGPGTRLLVL.

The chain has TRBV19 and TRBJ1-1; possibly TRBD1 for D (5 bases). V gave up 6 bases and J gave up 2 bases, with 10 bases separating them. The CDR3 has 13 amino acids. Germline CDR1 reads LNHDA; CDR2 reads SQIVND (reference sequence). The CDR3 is CASRFRENTEAFF. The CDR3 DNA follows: TGTGCCAGTAGGTTCAGGGAAAACACTGAAGCTTTCTTT.

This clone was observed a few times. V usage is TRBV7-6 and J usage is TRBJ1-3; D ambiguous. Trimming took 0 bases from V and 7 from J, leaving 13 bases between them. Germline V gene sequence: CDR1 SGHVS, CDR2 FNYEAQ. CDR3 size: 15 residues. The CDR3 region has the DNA TGTGCCAGCAGCTTAGCGGCAGCTAGCTGGAACACCATATATTTT. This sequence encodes CASSLAAASWNTIYF.

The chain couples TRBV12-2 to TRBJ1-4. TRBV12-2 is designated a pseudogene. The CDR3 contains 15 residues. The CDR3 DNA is TGTGCAAGTGGCTTGAGGGAGCCGACTGAAGACGGACTGTTTTTT. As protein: CASGLREPTEDGLFF.

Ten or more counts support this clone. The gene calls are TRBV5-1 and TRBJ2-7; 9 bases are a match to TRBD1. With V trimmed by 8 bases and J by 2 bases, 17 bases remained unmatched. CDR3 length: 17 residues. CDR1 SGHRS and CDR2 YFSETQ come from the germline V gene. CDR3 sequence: CARRPSDRDREAYEQYF. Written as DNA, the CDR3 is TGCGCCAGAAGACCTTCCGACCGGGACAGGGAAGCCTACGAGCAGTACTTC.

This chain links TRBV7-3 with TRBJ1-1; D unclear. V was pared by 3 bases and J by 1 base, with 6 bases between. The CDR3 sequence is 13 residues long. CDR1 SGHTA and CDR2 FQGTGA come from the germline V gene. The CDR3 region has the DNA TGTGCCAGCAGCTTGGCGGCGAACACTGAAGCTTTCTTT. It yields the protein CASSLAANTEAFF.

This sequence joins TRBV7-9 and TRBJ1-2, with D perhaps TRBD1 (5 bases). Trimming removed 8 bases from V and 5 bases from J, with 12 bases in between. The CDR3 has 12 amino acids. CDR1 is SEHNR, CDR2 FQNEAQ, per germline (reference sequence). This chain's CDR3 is CASSGGSYGYTF. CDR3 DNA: TGTGCCAGCTCGGGGGGGTCATATGGCTACACCTTC.

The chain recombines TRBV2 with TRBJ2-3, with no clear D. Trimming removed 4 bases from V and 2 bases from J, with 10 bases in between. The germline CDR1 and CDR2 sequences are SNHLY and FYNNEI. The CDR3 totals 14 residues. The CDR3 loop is CASSVLRYTDTQYF. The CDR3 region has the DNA TGTGCCAGCAGTGTGTTGAGATACACAGATACGCAGTATTTT.

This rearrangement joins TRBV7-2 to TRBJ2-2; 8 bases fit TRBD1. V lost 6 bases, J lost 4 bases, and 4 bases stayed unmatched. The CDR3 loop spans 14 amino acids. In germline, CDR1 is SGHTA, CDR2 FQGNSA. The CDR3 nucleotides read TGTGCCAGCAGGGGGACAGGAGGCACCGGGGAGCTGTTTTTT. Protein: CASRGTGGTGELFF.

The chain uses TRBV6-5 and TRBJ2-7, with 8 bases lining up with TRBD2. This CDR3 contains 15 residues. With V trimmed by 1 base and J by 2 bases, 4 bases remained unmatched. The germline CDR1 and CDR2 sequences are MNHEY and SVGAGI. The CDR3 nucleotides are TGTGCCAGCAGTTACTTCCGGGAGGGGCCCTACGAGCAGTACTTC. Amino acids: CASSYFREGPYEQYF.

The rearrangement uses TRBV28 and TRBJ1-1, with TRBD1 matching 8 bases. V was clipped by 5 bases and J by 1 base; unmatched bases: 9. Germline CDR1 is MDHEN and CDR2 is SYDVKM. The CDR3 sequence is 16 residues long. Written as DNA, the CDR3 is TGTGCCAGCAGTCACGACAGGGGAGGAGGGAACACTGAAGCTTTCTTT. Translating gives CASSHDRGGGNTEAFF. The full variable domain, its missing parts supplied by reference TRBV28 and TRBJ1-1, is DVKVTQSSRYLVKRTGEKVFLECVQDMDHENMFWYRQDPGLGLRLIYFSYDVKMKEKGDIPEGYSVSREKKERFSLILESASTNQTSMYLCASSHDRGGGNTEAFFGQGTRLTVV.

This CDR3 is CASSPKTGPSGNTIYF. The CDR3 DNA follows: TGTGCCAGCTCACCGAAAACAGGGCCCTCTGGAAACACCATATATTTT. The gene calls are TRBV18 and TRBJ1-3; D possibly corresponds to TRBD1 (6 bases). CDR1 is KGHSH, CDR2 LQKENI, per germline. The CDR3 consists of 16 residues. Trimming stripped 3 bases from V and 0 bases from J, with 12 bases between. Combining the CDR3 with reference TRBV18 and TRBJ1-3 gives the whole variable domain NAGVMQNPRHLVRRRGQEARLRCSPMKGHSHVYWYRQLPEEGLKFMVYLQKENIIDESGMPKERFSAEFPKEGPSILRIQQVVRGDSAAYFCASSPKTGPSGNTIYFGEGSWLTVV.

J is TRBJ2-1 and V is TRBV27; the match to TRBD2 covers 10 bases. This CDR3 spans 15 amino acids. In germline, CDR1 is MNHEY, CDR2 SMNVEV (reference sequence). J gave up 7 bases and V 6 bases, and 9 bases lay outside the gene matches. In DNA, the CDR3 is TGTGCCAGCAGAGCTAGCGGGAGAGGGAGTAATGAGCAGTTCTTC. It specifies CASRASGRGSNEQFF.

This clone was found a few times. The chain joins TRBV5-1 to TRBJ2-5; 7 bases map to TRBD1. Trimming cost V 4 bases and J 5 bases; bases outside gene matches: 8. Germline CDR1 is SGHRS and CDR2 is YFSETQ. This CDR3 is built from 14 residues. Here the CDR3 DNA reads TGCGCCAGCAGCCCGGGACAGACCTTCGAGACCCAGTACTTC. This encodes CASSPGQTFETQYF.

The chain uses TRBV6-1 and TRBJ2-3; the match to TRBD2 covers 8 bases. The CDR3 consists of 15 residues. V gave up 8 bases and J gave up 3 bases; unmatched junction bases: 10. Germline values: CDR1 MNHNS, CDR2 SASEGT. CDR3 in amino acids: CASLLAGLSTDTQYF. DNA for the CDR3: TGTGCCAGCCTATTAGCGGGATTATCAACAGATACGCAGTATTTT.

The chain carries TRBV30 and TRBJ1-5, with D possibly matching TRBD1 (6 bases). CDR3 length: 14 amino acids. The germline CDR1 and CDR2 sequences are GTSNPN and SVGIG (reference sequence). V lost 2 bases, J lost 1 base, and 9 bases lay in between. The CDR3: CAWSRGWSNQPQHF. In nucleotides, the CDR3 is TGTGCCTGGAGTAGGGGGTGGAGCAATCAGCCCCAGCATTTT. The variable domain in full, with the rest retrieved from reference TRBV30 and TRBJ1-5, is SQTIHQWPATLVQPVGSPLSLECTVEGTSNPNLYWYRQAAGRGLQLLFYSVGIGQISSEVPQNLSASRPQDRQFILSSKKLLLSDSGFYLCAWSRGWSNQPQHFGDGTRLSIL.

The CDR3 region is CASRPRPQLTYNEQFF. CDR3 sequence (DNA): TGTGCCAGCAGACCCCGACCACAGCTGACCTACAATGAGCAGTTCTTC. V usage is TRBV7-9 and J usage is TRBJ2-1; D is ambiguous. From germline, CDR1 is SEHNR and CDR2 FQNEAQ (reference sequence). The CDR3 length is 16 residues. V lost 6 bases to trimming and J lost 2 bases, with 17 bases between them.

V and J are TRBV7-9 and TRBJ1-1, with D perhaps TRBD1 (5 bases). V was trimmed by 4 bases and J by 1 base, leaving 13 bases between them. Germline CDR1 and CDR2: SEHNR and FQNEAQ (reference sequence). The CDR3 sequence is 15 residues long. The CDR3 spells CASSSPGRQNTEAFF. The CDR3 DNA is TGTGCCAGCAGCTCCCCAGGGCGGCAGAACACTGAAGCTTTCTTT.